The 8 T cell receptor beta chains below come from one sample, sequenced in a study of blood T cell repertoires in COVID-19. Sequencing used immunoSEQ multiplex PCR; TCRdb keeps in-frame clones, though not all of them. The table records fewer than 25,000 clones, roughly 90% of them present only once. The sequencing sample was made of peripheral blood. The receptors were sampled from a human donor in a cohort sampled during active COVID-19.

The CDR3 DNA reads TGTGCCAGCAGCGCCCAGGGGGCAACTAATGAAAAACTGTTTTTT. It is translated as CASSAQGATNEKLFF. The chain couples TRBV28 to TRBJ1-4; 7 bases map to TRBD1. With V trimmed by 6 bases and J by 0 bases, 4 bases remained unmatched. Per the germline V gene, CDR1 is MDHEN and CDR2 is SYDVKM. The CDR3 sequence is 15 residues long.

The genes are TRBV9 and TRBJ2-2; D unclear. Trimming removed 4 bases from V and 1 base from J, with 2 bases in between. From germline, CDR1 is SGDLS and CDR2 YYNGEE. The CDR3 runs 12 residues. The CDR3 spells CASSLNTGELFF. The CDR3, as DNA: TGTGCCAGCAGCCTGAACACCGGGGAGCTGTTTTTT.

CDR3 in DNA: TGTGCCAGCAGCCATACAGGTACTAACTATGGCTACACCTTC. Amino acids: CASSHTGTNYGYTF. The rearrangement joins TRBV3-1 (or the pseudogene TRBV3-2) to TRBJ1-2; D possibly corresponds to TRBD1 (5 bases). This CDR3 comprises 14 residues. Trimming shortened V by 3 bases and J by 0 bases, and 8 bases separated the two germline ends. Germline CDR1 reads LGHDT; CDR2 reads YNNKEL (reference sequence).

V and J are TRBV2 and TRBJ1-4; D ambiguous. With 0 bases removed from V and 14 bases from J, the gap between germline ends came to 16 bases. The germline gives CDR1 SNHLY, CDR2 FYNNEI. CDR3 size: 14 residues. The CDR3: CASSEALHGRSLFF. The CDR3 DNA reads as TGTGCCAGCAGTGAAGCGCTTCATGGCAGGTCCCTGTTTTTT. The variable domain in full, completed from reference TRBV2 and TRBJ1-4, reads EPEVTQTPSHQVTQMGQEVILRCVPISNHLYFYWYRQILGQKVEFLVSFYNNEISEKSEIFDDQFSVERPDGSNFTLKIRSTKLEDSAMYFCASSEALHGRSLFFGSGTQLSVL.

The rearrangement uses TRBV6-1 and TRBJ2-7; unclear D gene. The CDR3 runs to 14 residues. Germline V gene lookup returns CDR1 MNHNS and CDR2 SASEGT. V was shortened by 2 bases and J by 5 bases, with 13 bases between the two germline ends. The CDR3, as DNA: TGTGCCAGCAGTGAACGGGTATGGTTCGACGAGCAGTACTTC. It codes for CASSERVWFDEQYF.

This chain uses TRBV4-2 with TRBJ2-6, with 10 bases that match TRBD2. CDR1 and CDR2 (germline): LGHNA, YNFKEQ. V trimming: 4 bases; J trimming: 2 bases; junction bases outside the gene matches: 5. The CDR3 runs to 17 residues. CDR3 in amino acids: CASSPPSGSAGANVLTF. DNA of the CDR3: TGTGCCAGCAGCCCTCCTAGCGGGAGTGCTGGGGCCAACGTCCTGACTTTC.

The chain uses TRBV7-3 and TRBJ2-5, with TRBD2 matching over 11 bases. V gave up 5 bases and J gave up 0 bases; unmatched junction bases: 14. Germline V CDR1 and CDR2: SGHTA, FQGTGA. This CDR3 has 19 residues. This CDR3 is CASSKTSGSGPLYQETQYF. CDR3 DNA: TGTGCCAGCAGCAAAACTAGCGGGAGCGGCCCCTTGTACCAAGAGACCCAGTACTTC.

The chain combines TRBV28 with TRBJ1-1, with TRBD1 as a possible D gene (6 bases). Germline CDR1 is MDHEN and CDR2 is SYDVKM. The ends were cut back, 3 bases at V and 10 bases at J, with 9 bases in the middle. The CDR3 extends over 11 amino acids. For the CDR3, the DNA is TGTGCCAGCAGTTTGAGAGGGGGAGCTTTCTTT. It specifies CASSLRGGAFF.